This T cell receptor beta chain was sequenced during a study of blood T cell repertoires in COVID-19. On the study more broadly: Spain, Italy and the United States supplied samples that represented acute and convalescent COVID-19.

Participant ages covered about 18 to 89 years across 20 to 30 US areas. V lost 4 bases and J 7 bases, leaving 13 bases between the germline ends. CDR1 is SGHTA, CDR2 FQGTGA, per germline. The CDR3 length is 13 residues. In the authors' workflow: By means of reference gene primer amplification, nucleated cell counts were estimated. Only in-frame clones appear in the TCRdb table, and some are missing; sequencing was by immunoSEQ multiplex PCR. That table is the source of V, J and clone size, and D and trimming were worked out from the DNA. Here the sample spans about 370,000 clones, just under 90% being singletons.

The V and J genes are TRBV7-3 and TRBJ1-2; weak D call: TRBD1 (5 bases). The sample was PBMCs or T cells enriched from blood (not recorded which). The receptor was derived from a woman under 40 who had recovered from COVID-19. This chain's CDR3 is CASSSSPGGGYTF. As DNA, the CDR3 is TGTGCCAGCAGCTCCTCCCCCGGGGGTGGCTACACCTTC.